This TCR beta chain was identified during a study of response to subunit inactivated influenza vaccine. Study results and caveats: There was a suggestion from the authors that each seasonal influenza vaccination recruits few new T cells.

TCRdb called the RT-PCR reads again in MiXCR, with one record for every CDR3 protein. The sample has 430,000 or so distinct CDR3 sequences; over 9.5% are singletons. The germline V gene encodes CDR1 MGHRA and CDR2 YSYEKL. Trimming took off 1 base at V and 5 bases at J, with 8 bases between the two ends. The CDR3 is 13 residues long. Worth noting for this clonotype: Its antigen is undetermined.

Sequencing was performed on PBMCs from blood, taken about 6 weeks after vaccination. The J gene is TRBJ2-5, the V gene TRBV4-1, with D unclear. The sequence was collected from a man between 50 and 59 years old who received an inactivated influenza vaccine. This CDR3 is CASSQAHTETQYF. The CDR3 DNA reads TGCGCCAGCAGCCAAGCGCACACGGAGACCCAGTACTTC.